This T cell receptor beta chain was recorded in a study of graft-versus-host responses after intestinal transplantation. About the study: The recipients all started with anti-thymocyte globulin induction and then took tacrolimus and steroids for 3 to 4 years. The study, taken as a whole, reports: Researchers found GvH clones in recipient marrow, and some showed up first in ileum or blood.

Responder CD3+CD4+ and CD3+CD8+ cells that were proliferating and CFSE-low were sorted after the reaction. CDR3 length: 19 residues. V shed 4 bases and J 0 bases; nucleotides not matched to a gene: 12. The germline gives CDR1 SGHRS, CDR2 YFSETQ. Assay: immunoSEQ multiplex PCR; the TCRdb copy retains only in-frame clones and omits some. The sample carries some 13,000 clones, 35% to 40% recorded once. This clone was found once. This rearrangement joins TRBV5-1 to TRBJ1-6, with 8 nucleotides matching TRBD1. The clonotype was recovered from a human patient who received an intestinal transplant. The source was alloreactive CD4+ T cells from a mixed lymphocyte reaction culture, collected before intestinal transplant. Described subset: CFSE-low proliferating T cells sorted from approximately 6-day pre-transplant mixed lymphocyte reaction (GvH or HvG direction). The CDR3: CASSRYSGQGNSYNSPLHF. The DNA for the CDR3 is TGCGCCAGCAGCCGGTACTCCGGACAGGGCAACTCCTATAATTCACCCCTCCACTTT.